This passage covers 31 T cell receptor beta chains from one sample sequenced in a study of identical twins. TCRdb processed the 5' RACE reads anew with MiXCR; each CDR3 protein has one entry. Of about 690,000 distinct CDR3 sequences listed, 20% to 25% are singletons. The same data also went into a second study, on T cells expressing NK-cell markers.

The source material was PBMCs. The receptors shown here come from a woman aged 18-30 years in good health.

The CDR3 DNA sequence: TGTGCCAGCATTCCGGACGGATACACAGATACGCAGTATTTT. Protein sequence: CASIPDGYTDTQYF. This chain links TRBV6-1 with TRBJ2-3, with D unclear. The CDR3 has 14 residues. Germline V gives CDR1 MNHNS, CDR2 SASEGT. V lost 7 bases to trimming and J lost 2 bases, with 13 bases between them.

This clonotype occurred a few times. The chain combines TRBV6-1 with TRBJ1-1; no firm D call. Germline V gene lookup returns CDR1 MNHNS and CDR2 SASEGT. V lost 6 bases to trimming and J lost 0 bases, with 11 bases between them. The CDR3 consists of 14 residues. CDR3 nucleotide sequence: TGTGCCAGCAGAACAACAGTCATGAACACTGAAGCTTTCTTT. This encodes CASRTTVMNTEAFF.

Only one count was recorded for this clonotype. The chain couples TRBV7-6 to TRBJ1-1; weak D call: TRBD1 (6 bases). Trimming removed 8 bases at V and 1 base at J, with 14 bases between. Germline CDR1 reads SGHVS; CDR2 reads FNYEAQ. This CDR3 is 14 amino acids long. The CDR3 sequence: CASSRGHRNTEAFF. The CDR3 DNA is TGTGCCAGCTCCAGGGGACATAGGAACACTGAAGCTTTCTTT. Filled out from reference TRBV7-6 and TRBJ1-1, the complete variable domain reads GAGVSQSPRYKVTKRGQDVALRCDPISGHVSLYWYRQALGQGPEFLTYFNYEAQQDKSGLPNDRFSAERPEGSISTLTIQRTEQRDSAMYRCASSRGHRNTEAFFGQGTRLTVV.

The CDR3 region is CASSLDRGPTDTQYF. CDR3 coding DNA: TGCGCCAGCAGCTTGGATCGGGGTCCCACAGATACGCAGTATTTT. The V call is TRBV5-1, the J call TRBJ2-3, with TRBD2 as a possible D gene (5 bases). The germline CDR1 and CDR2 sequences are SGHRS and YFSETQ. CDR3 length: 15 residues. The ends were cut back, 0 bases at V and 2 bases at J, with 10 bases in the middle.

This chain connects TRBV12-3 or TRBV12-4 to TRBJ1-5, with 7 bases matching TRBD1. The CDR3 is 14 amino acids. V lost 6 bases, J lost 4 bases, and 6 bases stayed unmatched. Here the CDR3 DNA reads TGTGCCAGCAGGGGGGGACAGACAAATCAGCCCCAGCATTTT. The encoded protein is CASRGGQTNQPQHF.

This clonotype was counted a few times. V is TRBV7-3 and J is TRBJ2-1; D possibly corresponds to TRBD1 (6 bases). Trimming took off 11 bases at V and 0 bases at J, with 14 bases between the two ends. CDR3 length: 14 residues. Germline CDR1 is SGHTA and CDR2 is FQGTGA. The CDR3 sequence is CASSQGNSYNEQFF. In DNA, the CDR3 is TGTGCCTCATCCCAGGGGAACTCCTACAATGAGCAGTTCTTC.

This clonotype was counted many times. This chain links TRBV12-3 or TRBV12-4 with TRBJ2-3; TRBD1 agrees at 8 bases. The CDR3 sequence is 14 residues long. Trimming removed 6 bases from V and 6 bases from J; junction bases left unmatched: 8. CDR3 in amino acids: CASSQGQGTDTQYF. The DNA of the CDR3 is TGTGCCAGCAGCCAAGGACAGGGTACTGATACGCAGTATTTT.

In its sample, this clonotype was seen many times. This rearrangement joins TRBV6-2 or TRBV6-3 to TRBJ2-1; 14 bases are a match to TRBD2. CDR1 is MNHEY and CDR2 is SVGEGT in the germline V gene. The CDR3 is 15 residues long. Germline trimming cut 5 bases from V and 7 bases from J; bases unmatched to any gene: 4. The CDR3 spells CASSRLAGGLNEQFF. In DNA form, the CDR3 reads TGTGCCAGCAGTCGACTAGCGGGAGGGCTTAATGAGCAGTTCTTC.

This clonotype appeared a single time. A junction end diverges from the germline sequence, so it may reflect a read error. This chain joins TRBV27 and TRBJ2-7; D tentatively reads TRBD1 or TRBD2 (6 bases each). This CDR3 contains 14 residues. CDR1 MNHEY and CDR2 SMNVEV come from the germline V gene (reference sequence). The CDR3 DNA is TGTGCCAGCAGCCCCCTAGGGGGGCGCAACGAGCAGTATTTC. Its protein is CASSPLGGRNEQYF.

This sequence joins TRBV5-1 and TRBJ2-7; TRBD1 matches at 9 bases. V lost 4 bases to trimming and J lost 2 bases; unmatched junction nucleotides: 7. From germline, CDR1 is SGHRS and CDR2 YFSETQ. The CDR3 totals 15 residues. CDR3 sequence: CASSLPGTGPYEQYF. CDR3 sequence (DNA): TGCGCCAGCAGCCTACCCGGGACAGGGCCCTACGAGCAGTACTTC. Using reference TRBV5-1 and TRBJ2-7 for the parts outside the CDR3, the full variable domain is KAGVTQTPRYLIKTRGQQVTLSCSPISGHRSVSWYQQTPGQGLQFLFEYFSETQRNKGNFPGRFSGRQFSNSRSEMNVSTLELGDSALYLCASSLPGTGPYEQYFGPGTRLTVT.

V and J are TRBV29-1 and TRBJ2-5; D is unresolved. The ends were cut back, 5 bases at V and 2 bases at J, with 9 bases in the middle. Germline lookup yields CDR1 SQVTM and CDR2 ANQGSEA. This CDR3 has 12 amino acids. Here the CDR3 DNA reads TGCAGCGTTATAGGTAAACAAGAGACCCAGTACTTC. This gives the protein CSVIGKQETQYF.

This clonotype was observed a few times. This chain links TRBV25-1 with TRBJ2-1; weak D call: TRBD2 (6 bases). Germline assignment: CDR1 MGHDK and CDR2 SYGVNS. With 4 bases removed from V and 0 bases from J, the gap between germline ends came to 10 bases. CDR3 length: 15 amino acids. The CDR3 sequence is CASSGTGDSYNEQFF. In nucleotides, the CDR3 is TGTGCCAGCAGTGGGACGGGAGACTCCTACAATGAGCAGTTCTTC. Looking up the rest from reference TRBV25-1 and TRBJ2-1 gives the full variable domain: EADIYQTPRYLVIGTGKKITLECSQTMGHDKMYWYQQDPGMELHLIHYSYGVNSTEKGDLSSESTVSRIRTEHFPLTLESARPSHTSQYLCASSGTGDSYNEQFFGPGTRLTVL.

The rearrangement uses TRBV29-1 and TRBJ2-3; 9 bases fit TRBD2. CDR3 size: 15 residues. Germline V gene data show CDR1 as SQVTM and CDR2 as ANQGSEA. V gave up 5 bases and J gave up 3 bases; unmatched junction bases: 9. In DNA form, the CDR3 reads TGCAGCGTTAAAGGGGCGGGGGGGCCTACAGATACGCAGTATTTT. It is translated as CSVKGAGGPTDTQYF.

The chain has TRBV12-3 or TRBV12-4 and TRBJ2-2; perhaps D is TRBD1 or TRBD2 (6 bases each). The CDR3 length is 15 residues. Trimming shortened V by 3 bases and J by 4 bases, and 12 bases separated the two germline ends. The DNA of the CDR3 is TGTGCCAGCAGTTTTCGGGGGCCCGGCACCGGGGAGCTGTTTTTT. The encoded protein is CASSFRGPGTGELFF.

V usage is TRBV4-3 and J usage is TRBJ2-6; D is unresolved. V lost 6 bases and J 1 base, leaving 4 bases between the germline ends. The V gene's germline CDR1 is LGHNA and CDR2 YSLEER. The CDR3 has 13 residues. DNA of the CDR3: TGCGCCAGCAGGCAATCTGGGGCCAACGTCCTGACTTTC. It translates to CASRQSGANVLTF.

The rearrangement uses TRBV29-1 and TRBJ2-4; D remains unclear. The CDR3 sequence is 12 residues long. Germline V gene sequence: CDR1 SQVTM, CDR2 ANQGSEA. With 8 bases removed from V and 9 bases from J, the gap between germline ends came to 17 bases. CDR3 amino acids: CSSNDGRGIQYF. CDR3 DNA: TGCAGCTCGAACGACGGTCGAGGCATTCAGTACTTC.

This clonotype occurred many times. The chain has TRBV29-1 and TRBJ1-1; D remains ambiguous. CDR1 SQVTM and CDR2 ANQGSEA come from the germline V gene. Trimming stripped 3 bases from V and 1 base from J, with 6 bases between. The CDR3 runs 12 residues. CDR3 region: CSVDRENTEAFF. In DNA form, the CDR3 reads TGCAGCGTTGATCGGGAGAACACTGAAGCTTTCTTT.

The rearrangement joins TRBV12-3 or TRBV12-4 to TRBJ1-4, with D possibly matching TRBD1 (5 bases). Trimming left V 5 bases short and J 1 base short, with 11 bases between. This CDR3 is 15 amino acids long. The CDR3 DNA reads as TGTGCCAGCAGTCCTAGACAGAGAACTAATGAAAAACTGTTTTTT. Protein sequence: CASSPRQRTNEKLFF.

This clonotype was counted between two and nine times. The chain employs TRBV27 and TRBJ2-5; 7 bases match TRBD2. Losses at the gene ends were 8 bases for V and 4 bases for J; bases not matched to a gene: 13. This CDR3 contains 15 residues. Germline V gene sequence: CDR1 MNHEY, CDR2 SMNVEV (reference sequence). The CDR3 reads CASSPLAVMGETQYF. CDR3 DNA sequence: TGTGCCAGCTCCCCTCTAGCGGTCATGGGAGAGACCCAGTACTTC.

CDR3 region: CASSSPGLASTDTQYF. The CDR3 nucleotides are TGTGCCAGCAGCTCCCCGGGACTAGCGAGCACAGATACGCAGTATTTT. The chain recombines TRBV5-6 with TRBJ2-3, with 10 nucleotides matching TRBD2. V trimming: 3 bases; J trimming: 0 bases; junction bases outside the gene matches: 4. Per the germline V gene, CDR1 is SGHDT and CDR2 is YYEEEE. This CDR3 contains 16 residues.

The chain links TRBV12-3 or TRBV12-4 to TRBJ1-1; D not certain. The CDR3 length is 13 residues. Trimming left V 5 bases short and J 1 base short, with 8 bases between. The CDR3 loop is CASSPYPNTEAFF. The CDR3, as DNA: TGTGCCAGCAGTCCCTACCCGAACACTGAAGCTTTCTTT.

The chain recombines TRBV29-1 with TRBJ1-1, with no clear D. V shed 0 bases and J shed 1 base, with 12 bases lying between them. The length of the CDR3 is 15 residues. Germline CDR1 and CDR2: SQVTM and ANQGSEA. The CDR3 loop is CSVEELGRPNTEAFF. The DNA for the CDR3 is TGCAGCGTTGAAGAATTGGGCAGACCGAACACTGAAGCTTTCTTT.

The chain recombines TRBV7-2 with TRBJ2-7; 7 bases line up with TRBD2. CDR3 length: 15 residues. The germline V gene has CDR1 SGHTA and CDR2 FQGNSA. V lost 0 bases to trimming and J lost 2 bases; unmatched junction nucleotides: 4. DNA for the CDR3: TGTGCCAGCAGCTTAGCAGCGGGACCAACCTACGAGCAGTACTTC. Its translation is CASSLAAGPTYEQYF.

Many counts were recorded for this clonotype. The chain joins TRBV29-1 to TRBJ2-7; TRBD1 agrees at 10 bases. The CDR3 consists of 14 residues. Looked up from germline, CDR1 is SQVTM and CDR2 is ANQGSEA. The V and J ends lost 4 bases and 4 bases, in that order; junction bases with no gene match: 7. The CDR3: CSVVGTGDRYEQYF. DNA for the CDR3: TGCAGCGTTGTCGGGACAGGGGATCGGTACGAGCAGTACTTC.

This clonotype has more than one count but fewer than ten. The genes are TRBV7-9 and TRBJ2-1; D unclear. V was pared by 10 bases and J by 1 base, with 11 bases between. CDR1 and CDR2 from the germline V gene are SEHNR and FQNEAQ (reference sequence). This CDR3 contains 13 residues. CDR3 bases: TGTGCCATTCAGGCTGGGTCCTACAATGAGCAGTTCTTC. Translation: CAIQAGSYNEQFF.

This clonotype appeared once. This sequence joins TRBV7-9 and TRBJ2-1; TRBD2 matches at 12 bases. CDR1 is SEHNR, CDR2 FQNEAQ, per germline (reference sequence). CDR3 length equals 15 residues. J gave up 13 bases and V 5 bases, and 12 bases lay outside the gene matches. CDR3 sequence: CASSSTSGRTPSQFF. The CDR3 DNA is TGTGCCAGCAGCAGTACTAGCGGGAGGACTCCGAGTCAGTTCTTC.

The J gene is TRBJ2-2, the V gene TRBV7-9, with a possible D match to TRBD1 (6 bases). Germline V gene data show CDR1 as SEHNR and CDR2 as FQNEAQ (reference sequence). This CDR3 contains 15 residues. V was cut by 4 bases and J by 2 bases, with 11 bases left in between. The CDR3 protein is CASSSRTENTGELFF. CDR3 in DNA: TGTGCCAGCAGCTCCCGGACAGAAAACACCGGGGAGCTGTTTTTT.

This clonotype was seen a handful of times. The junction departs from the called germline gene at one end, perhaps through a read error. This chain joins TRBV6-8 and TRBJ2-7; weak D call: TRBD2 (6 bases). Germline values: CDR1 MNHGY, CDR2 SAAAGT. The CDR3 is 15 residues long. The CDR3: CASSYTEPGPGGKDF. Written as DNA, the CDR3 is TGTGCCAGCAGTTACACCGAGCCGGGACCCGGAGGGAAAGACTTC.

The sample holds many counts of this clonotype. The V gene is TRBV9, the J gene TRBJ1-1; D possibly corresponds to TRBD1 (6 bases). V was trimmed by 2 bases and J by 4 bases, leaving 15 bases between them. CDR1 is SGDLS and CDR2 is YYNGEE in the germline V gene. The CDR3 runs 15 residues. CDR3 protein: CASSVDPTGATEAFF. DNA of the CDR3: TGTGCCAGCAGCGTTGATCCGACGGGGGCCACTGAAGCTTTCTTT.

The rearrangement links TRBV9 to TRBJ2-1; 13 nucleotides align to TRBD2. The V segment lost 3 bases and the J segment 15 bases; nucleotides outside the gene matches: 6. Germline CDR1 SGDLS, CDR2 YYNGEE. The CDR3 covers 13 residues. Written as DNA, the CDR3 is TGTGCCAGCAGCGGGACTAGCGGGGGTACGTCGTTCTTC. As protein: CASSGTSGGTSFF.

This chain joins TRBV7-3 and TRBJ2-3; 9 nucleotides match TRBD1. The ends lost 5 bases at V and 4 bases at J; junction bases unmatched: 7. Germline V lookup: CDR1 SGHTA, CDR2 FQGTGA. This CDR3 is 15 amino acids long. This CDR3 reads CASSPTGTGPDTQYF. The CDR3 DNA reads as TGTGCCAGCAGCCCGACCGGGACAGGGCCAGATACGCAGTATTTT.